This section outlines one T cell receptor (beta chain) sequence together with its context. This specimen comes from a study of identical twins. V trimming: 7 bases; J trimming: 1 base; junction bases outside the gene matches: 3. The length of the CDR3 is 13 residues. Germline-derived CDR1 and CDR2 are SEHNR and FQNEAQ (reference sequence). TCRdb used MiXCR to reprocess the 5' RACE reads, holding one entry per CDR3 protein. The sample holds about 530,000 distinct CDR3 sequences, around 15% seen once. The sample also formed part of further work on yellow fever vaccine responses in identical twins.

The specimen was CD4+ T cells sorted from blood. The receptor was derived from a woman between 18 and 30 years old in good health. The chain joins TRBV7-9 to TRBJ2-5, with 7 bases matching TRBD1. The CDR3: CASKGASQETQYF. For the CDR3, the DNA is TGTGCCAGCAAGGGGGCTAGCCAAGAGACCCAGTACTTC.